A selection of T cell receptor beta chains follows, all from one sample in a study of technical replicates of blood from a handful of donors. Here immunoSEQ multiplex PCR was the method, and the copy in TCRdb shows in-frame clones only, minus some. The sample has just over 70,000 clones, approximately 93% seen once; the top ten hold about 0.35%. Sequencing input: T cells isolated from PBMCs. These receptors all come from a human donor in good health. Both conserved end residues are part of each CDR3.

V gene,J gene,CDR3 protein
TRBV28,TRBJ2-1,CASSSSGSAPYNEQFF
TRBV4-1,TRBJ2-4,CASSLRFPGQEIIQYF
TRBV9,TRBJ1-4,CASSVASGEILFF
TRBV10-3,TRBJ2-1,CAIREEAGEPLDEQFF
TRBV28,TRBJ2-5,CASSLSGNQETQYF
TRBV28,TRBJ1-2,CASSLWGQGKTNYGYTF
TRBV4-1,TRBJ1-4,CASSQTGEGEKLFF
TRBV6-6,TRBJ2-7,CASKVGQGHSYEQYF
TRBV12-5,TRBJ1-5,CASGSPGQGYSNQPQHF
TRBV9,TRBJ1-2,CASSVEQEYVYGYTF
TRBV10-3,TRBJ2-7,CAISTGKEQSEQYF
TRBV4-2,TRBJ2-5,CASSQGTGFQETQYF
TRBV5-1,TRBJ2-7,CASSLAGQSYEQYF
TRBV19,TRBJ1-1,CASSSITGSRMNTEAFF
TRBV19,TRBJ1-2,CASLRGPYYGYTF
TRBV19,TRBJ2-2,CASSSLVSTGELFF
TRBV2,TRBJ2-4,CASRGLGTDRF
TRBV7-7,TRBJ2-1,CASSLAEGYEQFF
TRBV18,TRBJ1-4,CASSPGEKLFF
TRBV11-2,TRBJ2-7,CASSTPGQGPPYEQYF
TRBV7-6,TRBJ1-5,CASSAGSGNQPQHF
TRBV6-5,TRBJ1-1,CASRDTDTEAFF
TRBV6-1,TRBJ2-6,CASSPGWGANVLTF
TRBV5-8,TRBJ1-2,CASSLETGPPMFGYTF
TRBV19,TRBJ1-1,CASSAQGMNTEAFF
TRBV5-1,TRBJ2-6,CASSPNGANVLTF
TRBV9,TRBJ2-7,CASSGNRGEQYF
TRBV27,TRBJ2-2,CASSYAREIPELFF
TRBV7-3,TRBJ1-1,CASSFTGDGNTEAFF
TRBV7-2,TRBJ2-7,CASSSSSGSSYEQYF
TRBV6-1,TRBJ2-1,CASSERTSGRFNEQFF
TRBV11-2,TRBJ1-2,CASSLVGQSYGYTF
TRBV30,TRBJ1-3,CAWTLNSGNTIYF
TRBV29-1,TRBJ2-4,CSVGTPGQGTKNIQYF
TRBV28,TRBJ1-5,CASSSILRRDSNQPQHF
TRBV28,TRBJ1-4,CASSLWTRTGREGEKLFF
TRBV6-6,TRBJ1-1,CASSRAEKAFF
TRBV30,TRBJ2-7,CAWSVLSGGLYF
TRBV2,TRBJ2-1,CASTGEPSGRLNEQFF
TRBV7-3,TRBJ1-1,CASSLMGQGRTEAFF
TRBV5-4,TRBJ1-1,CASSIDRGRAFF
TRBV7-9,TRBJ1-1,CASSSRTGWNTEAFF
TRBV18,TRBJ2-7,CASSPPTGSGEQYF
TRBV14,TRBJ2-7,CASSQVLTSFYEQYF
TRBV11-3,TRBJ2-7,CASSSRLSYEEQYF
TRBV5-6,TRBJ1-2,CASSLPRDPGGYGYTF
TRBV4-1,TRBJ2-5,CASSRVRDYQETQYF
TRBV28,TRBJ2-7,CASSPDDRFSYEQYF
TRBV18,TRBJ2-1,CASSPPFKREVYNEQFF
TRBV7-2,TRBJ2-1,CASSPTGAGEQFF
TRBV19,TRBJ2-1,CASSIGGHNEQFF
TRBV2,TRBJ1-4,CASSEGQTNEKLFF
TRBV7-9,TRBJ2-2,CASSLGLAGVVGELFF
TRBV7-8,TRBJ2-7,CASSSGDYEQYF
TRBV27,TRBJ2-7,CASRGPGGQYF
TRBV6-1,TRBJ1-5,CASTTGTGVLQPQHF
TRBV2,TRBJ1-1,CASSGDRGNTEAFF
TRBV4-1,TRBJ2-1,CASSQVDLGLAGANEQFF
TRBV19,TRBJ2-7,CASSPGRELYEQYF
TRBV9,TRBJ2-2,CASSPFRLWDKTGELFF